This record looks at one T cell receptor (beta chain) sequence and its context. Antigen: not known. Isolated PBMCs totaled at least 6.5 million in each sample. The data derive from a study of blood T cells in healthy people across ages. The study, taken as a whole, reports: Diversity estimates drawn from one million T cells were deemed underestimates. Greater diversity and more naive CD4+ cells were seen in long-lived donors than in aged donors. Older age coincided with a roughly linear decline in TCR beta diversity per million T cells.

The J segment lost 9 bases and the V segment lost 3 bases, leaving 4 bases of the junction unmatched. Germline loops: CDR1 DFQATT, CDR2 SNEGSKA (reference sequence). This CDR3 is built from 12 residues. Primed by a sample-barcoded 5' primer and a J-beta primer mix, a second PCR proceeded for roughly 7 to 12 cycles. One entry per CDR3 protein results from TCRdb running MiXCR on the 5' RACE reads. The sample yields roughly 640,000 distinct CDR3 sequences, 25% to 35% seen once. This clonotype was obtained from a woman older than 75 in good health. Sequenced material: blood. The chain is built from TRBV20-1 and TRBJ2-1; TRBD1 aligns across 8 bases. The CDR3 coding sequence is TGCAGTGCTAGGACAGGGGTAAGTGAGCAGTTCTTC. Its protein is CSARTGVSEQFF.